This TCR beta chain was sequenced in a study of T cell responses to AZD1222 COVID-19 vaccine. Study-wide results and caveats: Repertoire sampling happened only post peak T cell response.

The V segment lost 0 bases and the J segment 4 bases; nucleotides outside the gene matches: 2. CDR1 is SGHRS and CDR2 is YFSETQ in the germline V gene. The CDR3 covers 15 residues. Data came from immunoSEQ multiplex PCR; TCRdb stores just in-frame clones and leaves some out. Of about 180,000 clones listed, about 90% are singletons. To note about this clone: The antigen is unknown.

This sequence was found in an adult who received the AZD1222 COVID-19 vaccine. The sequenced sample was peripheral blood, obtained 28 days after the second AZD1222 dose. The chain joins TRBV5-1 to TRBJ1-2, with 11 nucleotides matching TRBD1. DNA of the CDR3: TGCGCCAGCAGCTTGGCCGGGACAGGGGGCTATGGCTACACCTTC. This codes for CASSLAGTGGYGYTF. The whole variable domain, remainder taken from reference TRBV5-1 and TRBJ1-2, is KAGVTQTPRYLIKTRGQQVTLSCSPISGHRSVSWYQQTPGQGLQFLFEYFSETQRNKGNFPGRFSGRQFSNSRSEMNVSTLELGDSALYLCASSLAGTGGYGYTFGSGTRLTVV.